The 3 T cell receptor beta chains given below trace back to one sample, sequenced in a study of T-cell reconstitution after alpha-beta-depleted transplantation in children. The library targeted TCRbeta and was prepared with unique molecular identifiers. TCRdb re-derived calls from the PCR reads in MiXCR, one entry per CDR3 protein. The sample yields approximately 1,000,000 distinct CDR3 sequences, under 30% seen once. This material consisted of PBMCs, mostly from graft donor cells, taken 360 days after TCRalphabeta/CD19-depleted stem cell transplant. The receptors shown here come from a boy in the first two years of life who had a stem cell transplant for SCID, so the T cells may come from the graft donor.

V is TRBV20-1 and J is TRBJ2-1, with D perhaps assigned TRBD1 or TRBD2 (5 bases each). The germline V and J ends were trimmed by 5 bases and 1 base, with 12 bases remaining between them. The CDR3 extends over 14 amino acids. CDR1 and CDR2 (germline): DFQATT, SNEGSKA (reference sequence). CDR3 region: CSAPRGRSYNEQFF. In nucleotides, the CDR3 is TGCAGTGCTCCAAGGGGACGTTCCTACAATGAGCAGTTCTTC.

This rearrangement joins TRBV12-3 or TRBV12-4 to TRBJ1-2; TRBD1 matches at 7 bases. The J segment lost 6 bases and the V segment lost 5 bases, leaving 9 bases of the junction unmatched. This CDR3 contains 14 residues. In DNA, the CDR3 is TGTGCCAGCAGTACGACAGGGTCCTATGATGGCTACACCTTC. Its protein is CASSTTGSYDGYTF.

The gene calls are TRBV5-1 and TRBJ2-7, with D possibly called TRBD1 or TRBD2 (5 bases each). CDR1 SGHRS and CDR2 YFSETQ come from the germline V gene. Trimming shortened V by 4 bases and J by 3 bases, and 23 bases separated the two germline ends. This CDR3 has 17 residues. CDR3 sequence: CASSPPGAGPNDYEQYF. In DNA, the CDR3 is TGCGCCAGCAGCCCCCCCGGGGCAGGGCCGAACGACTACGAGCAGTACTTC.